Listed here are 29 T cell receptor beta chains from one sample, sequenced in a study of blood T cell repertoires in COVID-19. TCRdb's table, derived via immunoSEQ multiplex PCR, lists solely in-frame clones and lacks some. Of approximately 290,000 clones in the sample, around 90% were seen once. Sample: peripheral blood. Receptor source: a man younger than 35 with active or convalescent COVID-19.

This chain links TRBV29-1 with TRBJ2-7; the match to TRBD1 covers 7 bases. CDR1 and CDR2 from the germline V gene are SQVTM and ANQGSEA. The CDR3 spans 12 residues. Germline trimming cut 5 bases from V and 2 bases from J; bases unmatched to any gene: 3. For the CDR3, the DNA is TGCAGCGTTAGGGGGACAGCCTACGAGCAGTACTTC. Its translation: CSVRGTAYEQYF.

This clone has just a few counts. V and J are TRBV5-4 and TRBJ2-7; 9 positions agree with TRBD1. CDR1 SGHNT and CDR2 YYREEE come from the germline V gene (reference sequence). The V and J ends lost 3 bases and 5 bases, in that order; junction bases with no gene match: 6. The CDR3 contains 14 residues. CDR3 sequence reads: CASSSRTGDHEQYF. In DNA form, the CDR3 reads TGTGCCAGCAGCTCCAGGACAGGGGACCACGAGCAGTACTTC.

The chain uses TRBV11-2 and TRBJ2-7; perhaps TRBD1 as D (5 bases). Germline CDR1 reads SGHAT; CDR2 reads FQNNGV. The V and J ends lost 7 bases and 3 bases respectively, with 13 bases between them. The CDR3 has 13 residues. The CDR3 region is CASTSRVDYEQYF. The CDR3 nucleotides read TGTGCCAGCACCTCCAGGGTCGACTACGAGCAGTACTTC. The full variable domain, with the rest looked up from reference TRBV11-2 and TRBJ2-7, is EAGVAQSPRYKIIEKRQSVAFWCNPISGHATLYWYQQILGQGPKLLIQFQNNGVVDDSQLPKDRFSAERLKGVDSTLKIQPAKLEDSAVYLCASTSRVDYEQYFGPGTRLTVT.

The rearrangement links TRBV5-1 to TRBJ2-7, with D perhaps matching TRBD2 (6 bases). The V and J ends lost 1 base and 6 bases respectively, with 14 bases between them. This CDR3 is built from 14 residues. Germline values: CDR1 SGHRS, CDR2 YFSETQ. The CDR3, as DNA: TGCGCCAGCAGCTTGTTGATGGAAGCGGGCGAGCAGTACTTC. It yields the protein CASSLLMEAGEQYF.

CDR3 amino acids: CASSPWGTGGMETQYF. As DNA, the CDR3 is TGCGCCAGCAGCCCCTGGGGGACAGGGGGCATGGAGACCCAGTACTTC. This chain joins TRBV5-1 and TRBJ2-5, with TRBD1 matching over 12 bases. The CDR3 length is 16 residues. V lost 4 bases to trimming and J lost 5 bases; unmatched junction nucleotides: 9. The germline gives CDR1 SGHRS, CDR2 YFSETQ. Supplemented by reference TRBV5-1 and TRBJ2-5, the full variable domain reads KAGVTQTPRYLIKTRGQQVTLSCSPISGHRSVSWYQQTPGQGLQFLFEYFSETQRNKGNFPGRFSGRQFSNSRSEMNVSTLELGDSALYLCASSPWGTGGMETQYFGPGTRLLVL.

CDR3: CASSNGIGELFF. The DNA for the CDR3 is TGTGCCAGCAGCAACGGGATAGGGGAGCTGTTTTTT. The chain links TRBV28 to TRBJ2-2, with a weak D call TRBD2 (5 bases). Between the trimmed V and J ends, which lost 6 bases and 8 bases, there was a span of 10 bases. From germline, CDR1 is MDHEN and CDR2 SYDVKM. This CDR3 has 12 amino acids.

V is TRBV20-1 and J is TRBJ2-5, with D uncertain. This CDR3 has 9 amino acids. The germline CDR1 and CDR2 sequences are DFQATT and SNEGSKA (reference sequence). V gave up 0 bases and J gave up 12 bases, with 5 bases separating them. CDR3 amino acids: CSARDLKYF. The CDR3 DNA follows: TGCAGTGCTAGAGATCTAAAGTACTTC.

The genes are TRBV5-1 and TRBJ2-7; weak D call: TRBD1 (6 bases). Germline lookup yields CDR1 SGHRS and CDR2 YFSETQ. Trimming removed 4 bases at V and 5 bases at J, with 10 bases between. The CDR3 covers 12 residues. The CDR3 DNA follows: TGCGCCAGCAGCGGACAGTCGAACGAGCAGTACTTC. It codes for CASSGQSNEQYF.

The chain links TRBV27 to TRBJ2-7, with D perhaps TRBD2 (6 bases). Trimming took 6 bases from V and 2 from J, leaving 14 bases between them. Germline V gene lookup returns CDR1 MNHEY and CDR2 SMNVEV (reference sequence). This CDR3 is built from 14 residues. The CDR3 protein is CASSLTRRAYEQYF. The CDR3 DNA reads as TGTGCCAGCAGCCTGACTAGGAGGGCCTACGAGCAGTACTTC.

The chain employs TRBV11-2 and TRBJ2-1; D might be TRBD1 (7 bases). Between the trimmed V and J ends, which lost 5 bases and 8 bases, there was a span of 19 bases. CDR1 is SGHAT and CDR2 is FQNNGV in the germline V gene. The CDR3 is 15 residues long. The CDR3 DNA reads as TGTGCCAGCAGCCGCGGGGCAGGGGGAATTGATGAGCAGTTCTTC. Amino acids: CASSRGAGGIDEQFF.

The chain couples TRBV18 to TRBJ2-7, with 7 bases aligning to TRBD2. The junction had 5 bases not matched to a gene; V was cut back by 3 bases and J by 0 bases. The CDR3 is made up of 15 amino acids. Per the germline V gene, CDR1 is KGHSH and CDR2 is LQKENI. This CDR3 reads CASSPTWEGSYEQYF. In DNA form, the CDR3 reads TGTGCCAGCTCACCCACGTGGGAGGGCTCCTACGAGCAGTACTTC.

The chain employs TRBV11-3 and TRBJ1-1, with 8 bases identical to TRBD1. The length of the CDR3 is 15 residues. CDR1 is SGHNT and CDR2 is YENEEA in the germline V gene. V lost 4 bases and J lost 1; bases outside the gene matches: 5. The CDR3 bases are TGTGCCAGCAGCTCCGGACAGGGCGAGAACACTGAAGCTTTCTTT. Translated, it gives CASSSGQGENTEAFF.

This clone was picked up one time. The chain combines TRBV12-5 with TRBJ1-2, with 8 bases identical to TRBD1. The germline gives CDR1 LGHNT, CDR2 FRNRAP. With V trimmed by 4 bases and J by 8 bases, 6 bases remained unmatched. The CDR3 totals 13 residues. Here the CDR3 reads CASGSLTGDGYTF. CDR3 nucleotide sequence: TGTGCTAGTGGTTCCCTGACAGGGGACGGCTACACCTTC.

V usage is TRBV4-3 and J usage is TRBJ1-1; TRBD1 agrees at 7 bases. The CDR3 sequence is 15 residues long. With 4 bases clipped from V and 11 bases from J, the junction kept 16 bases outside the gene matches. Germline V gene lookup returns CDR1 LGHNA and CDR2 YSLEER. CDR3 protein: CASSLSPGTAVLAFF. CDR3 DNA: TGCGCCAGCAGCCTGAGTCCCGGGACAGCCGTATTGGCTTTCTTT.

This clone has just one count. The rearrangement uses TRBV2 and TRBJ1-3, with D hard to call. Trimming left V 0 bases short and J 0 bases short, with 18 bases between. CDR3 length equals 19 residues. CDR1 is SNHLY, CDR2 FYNNEI, per germline. The CDR3 DNA reads as TGTGCCAGCAGTGAAGCGGTGCCCACAGAACGCACCTCTGGAAACACCATATATTTT. Translating gives CASSEAVPTERTSGNTIYF.

V and J are TRBV5-1 and TRBJ2-2; 7 bases agree with TRBD2. The CDR3 totals 17 residues. The V and J ends lost 7 bases and 0 bases, in that order; junction bases with no gene match: 12. Per the germline V gene, CDR1 is SGHRS and CDR2 is YFSETQ. The CDR3 region is CASALPPGGTNTGELFF. For the CDR3, the DNA is TGCGCCAGCGCCCTCCCCCCGGGGGGAACGAACACCGGGGAGCTGTTTTTT.

This clone was counted many times. The chain carries TRBV5-4 and TRBJ2-1; D possibly corresponds to TRBD2 (6 bases). Germline V CDR1 and CDR2: SGHNT, YYREEE (reference sequence). The CDR3 has 13 amino acids. The V end was cut by 7 bases, the J end by 5 bases, with 13 bases between. The CDR3 DNA reads TGTGCCAGCTCGGTTAGCGGCCACAATGAGCAGTTCTTC. It codes for CASSVSGHNEQFF. Filled out from reference TRBV5-4 and TRBJ2-1, the complete variable domain reads ETGVTQSPTHLIKTRGQQVTLRCSSQSGHNTVSWYQQALGQGPQFIFQYYREEENGRGNFPPRFSGLQFPNYSSELNVNALELDDSALYLCASSVSGHNEQFFGPGTRLTVL.

The chain is built from TRBV2 and TRBJ2-2; 9 bases align to TRBD2. V shed 7 bases, J shed 4 bases, and the junction held 10 bases outside the gene matches. The CDR3 is 16 amino acids. The germline V gene encodes CDR1 SNHLY and CDR2 FYNNEI. DNA of the CDR3: TGTGCCAGCACCCGCGCACTAGCGGGTGTCACCGGGGAGCTGTTTTTT. This translates into CASTRALAGVTGELFF. Full variable domain (outside the CDR3, taken from reference TRBV2 and TRBJ2-2): EPEVTQTPSHQVTQMGQEVILRCVPISNHLYFYWYRQILGQKVEFLVSFYNNEISEKSEIFDDQFSVERPDGSNFTLKIRSTKLEDSAMYFCASTRALAGVTGELFFGEGSRLTVL.

The V and J genes are TRBV11-2 and TRBJ2-2; 9 positions match TRBD1. This CDR3 is 14 amino acids long. V shed 5 bases, J shed 3 bases, and the junction held 1 base outside the gene matches. The germline V gene has CDR1 SGHAT and CDR2 FQNNGV. In nucleotides, the CDR3 is TGTGCCAGCAGCCGGACAGGGGACACCGGGGAGCTGTTTTTT. It translates to CASSRTGDTGELFF.

This chain uses TRBV19 with TRBJ1-2, with D perhaps matching TRBD1 (6 bases). The germline V and J ends were trimmed by 11 bases and 8 bases, with 18 bases remaining between them. The CDR3 loop spans 12 amino acids. CDR1 and CDR2 (germline): LNHDA, SQIVND (reference sequence). The CDR3 here is CACEQGIGGYTF. The CDR3 DNA sequence: TGTGCCTGCGAACAGGGAATTGGCGGCTACACCTTC.

In DNA form, the CDR3 reads TGTGCCAGCAGTGAAAGGGGCCCAGACCCAGGGGAGACCCAGTACTTC. Amino acid sequence: CASSERGPDPGETQYF. V gene TRBV2 combines with J gene TRBJ2-5, with D possibly being TRBD1 (5 bases). The germline V gene encodes CDR1 SNHLY and CDR2 FYNNEI. V was clipped by 2 bases and J by 5 bases, with 18 bases between them. The CDR3 extends over 16 amino acids.

CDR3 in DNA: TGTGCCAGCAGTGTCACCGGGACAGGGAGGACAGATACGCAGTATTTT. It yields the protein CASSVTGTGRTDTQYF. The chain joins TRBV5-4 to TRBJ2-3; 9 bases align to TRBD1. Germline loops: CDR1 SGHNT, CDR2 YYREEE (reference sequence). This CDR3 spans 16 amino acids. Losses at the gene ends were 5 bases for V and 3 bases for J; bases not matched to a gene: 10.

J is TRBJ1-5 and V is TRBV4-2; 9 bases map to TRBD1. CDR3 length: 16 amino acids. The trim removed 3 bases at V and 5 bases at J, leaving 8 bases unmatched. Germline V CDR1 and CDR2: LGHNA, YNFKEQ. Written as DNA, the CDR3 is TGTGCCAGCAGCCAGGAGACCGGGACAGGGCATCAGCCCCAGCATTTT. Its translation: CASSQETGTGHQPQHF.

In regard to this clone: The sample carries other DNA sequences with the same CDR3. V gene TRBV5-1 combines with J gene TRBJ2-2, with a tentative D call TRBD1 (6 bases). Germline V gives CDR1 SGHRS, CDR2 YFSETQ. The CDR3 spans 15 residues. The V gene lost 2 bases and the J gene lost 0 bases, with 8 bases spanning the gap. CDR3 region: CASSLDRPNTGELFF. The DNA of the CDR3 is TGCGCCAGCAGCTTAGACAGGCCGAACACCGGGGAGCTGTTTTTT.

The table lists this clone with a few counts. The chain combines TRBV7-6 with TRBJ2-2, with D tentatively TRBD2 (6 bases). This CDR3 region has 17 residues. Germline assignment: CDR1 SGHVS and CDR2 FNYEAQ. Trimming took off 5 bases at V and 1 base at J, with 17 bases between the two ends. The CDR3 sequence is CASSPGRISGNTGELFF. The CDR3, as DNA: TGTGCCAGCAGCCCTGGCCGTATTAGCGGGAACACCGGGGAGCTGTTTTTT.

The gene calls are TRBV9 and TRBJ2-3; 12 nucleotides line up with TRBD2. Germline V lookup: CDR1 SGDLS, CDR2 YYNGEE. CDR3 length: 14 residues. J gave up 9 bases and V 0 bases, and 2 bases lay outside the gene matches. CDR3 coding DNA: TGTGCCAGCAGCGTAGCTACTAGCGGGGGGACGCAGTATTTT. Translated, it gives CASSVATSGGTQYF. Full variable domain (outside the CDR3, taken from reference TRBV9 and TRBJ2-3): DSGVTQTPKHLITATGQRVTLRCSPRSGDLSVYWYQQSLDQGLQFLIQYYNGEERAKGNILERFSAQQFPDLHSELNLSSLELGDSALYFCASSVATSGGTQYFGPGTRLTVL.

The chain combines TRBV15 with TRBJ2-1; 11 bases are shared with TRBD2. Germline V lookup: CDR1 LNHNV, CDR2 YYDKDF (reference sequence). The junction had 2 bases not matched to a gene; V was cut back by 4 bases and J by 3 bases. The CDR3 runs 15 residues. The CDR3 sequence: CATSTGTSGYNEQFF. The DNA of the CDR3 is TGTGCCACCAGCACCGGGACTAGCGGCTACAATGAGCAGTTCTTC.

The chain joins TRBV5-5 to TRBJ2-3; 7 bases line up with TRBD2. The CDR3 sequence is 13 residues long. The trim removed 4 bases at V and 3 bases at J, leaving 2 bases unmatched. Germline V gives CDR1 SGHKS, CDR2 YYEKEE (reference sequence). The CDR3 DNA sequence: TGTGCCAGCAGCGGACTAGGAACAGATACGCAGTATTTT. Protein product: CASSGLGTDTQYF.

The chain links TRBV21-1 to TRBJ2-7; no DNA check was done on the table's D call, TRBD2. TRBV21-1 is a documented pseudogene. This CDR3 has 24 amino acids. The CDR3 is CASSKAQSTRPGLAGENYSYEQYF. The CDR3 bases are TGTGCCAGCAGCAAAGCACAAAGCACACGCCCGGGACTAGCGGGAGAGAACTACTCCTACGAGCAGTACTTC.